In this sample, the clone carrying this TCR beta chain turned up a few times. The data were obtained in a study of T cell repertoires in cytomegalovirus infection. Germline CDR1 is DFQATT and CDR2 is SNEGSKA (reference sequence). V shed 4 bases and J shed 1 base, with 20 bases lying between them. This CDR3 contains 16 residues. TCRdb reprocessed the reads via MiXCR and lists one record per CDR3 protein. This table holds roughly 630,000 distinct CDR3 sequences, 20% to 25% found once. Sequencing input: CD8+ T cells from PBMCs. The chain carries TRBV20-1 and TRBJ2-7; possibly TRBD1 for D (6 bases). The TCR originated in a human donor in good health (CMV status not recorded). Some clones in this sample may be carry-over from other donors' samples. CDR3 DNA: TGCAGTGCTATACCCCCCGAGGGGGTTTTTTCCTACGAGCAGTACTTC. This codes for CSAIPPEGVFSYEQYF.